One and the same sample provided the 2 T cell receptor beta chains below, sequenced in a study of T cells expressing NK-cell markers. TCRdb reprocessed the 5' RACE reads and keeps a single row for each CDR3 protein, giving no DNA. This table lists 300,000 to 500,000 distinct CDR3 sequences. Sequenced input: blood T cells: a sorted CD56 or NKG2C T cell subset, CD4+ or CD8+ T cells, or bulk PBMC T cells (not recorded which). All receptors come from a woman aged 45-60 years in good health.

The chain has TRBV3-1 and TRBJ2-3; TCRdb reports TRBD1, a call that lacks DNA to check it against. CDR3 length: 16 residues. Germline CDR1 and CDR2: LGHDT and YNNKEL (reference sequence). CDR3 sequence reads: CASSRRGGGITDTQYF.

The CDR3 here is CASSSFRGTTYDEQFF. V is TRBV7-9 and J is TRBJ2-1. Germline assignment: CDR1 SEHNR and CDR2 FQNEAQ (reference sequence). CDR3 length: 16 amino acids.